This TCR beta chain was observed in a study of metastatic and nonmetastatic thyroid tumors (dated by TCRdb to between 2020 and 2021). Regarding the research as a whole: For patients with malignant and with benign thyroid disease, the researchers compared repertoires between peripheral blood samples and tumor or nodule tissue samples. Paper-wide results and their limitations: TCR beta diversity was reported as significantly higher in malignant tumors than in benign nodules, in both blood and tumor samples.

The library was built by means of PCR. The data were produced on an Illumina HiSeq 4000. High-throughput sequencing was used to profile the TCR beta-chain CDR3 region of each patient. Per the authors' processing: A classifier to discriminate distant-metastatic papillary thyroid cancer patients was built from CDR3 differences across clinicopathological groups. The Shannon index was used to assess repertoire diversity, and the Morisita-Horn index was used to assess tumor-blood repertoire similarity. TCRdb reprocessed the public reads (quality trimming at Q25 with fastp, clone calling with MiXCR) and kept in-frame beta chains. For this entry, the V and J calls and clone size follow TCRdb and not the study's own pipeline. Across this sample there are some 14,000 clones, with 30% to 35% seen only once. The ten top clones hold around 24% of the sample. This clone was observed a single time. Its antigen specificity is not known. Per-nucleotide qualities are absent, and no much larger clonotype sits a single base away. One read offers little support.

No patient had received any treatment before thyroid surgery. Using T-cell receptor beta sequencing, the researchers looked back retrospectively at clinical samples from patients, gathered between the early 2010s and the late 2010s. Taken from the germline V gene (reference sequence), the CDR1 and CDR2 loops are DFQATT and SNEGSKA. The CDR3 spans 14 residues, from the cysteine through the phenylalanine. The only DNA kept is the CDR3, 42 bases in frame from the first base. Deletion took 6 bases off V and 1 base off J, with a span of 15 bases between the germline ends. The sequence joins TRBV20-1 to TRBJ1-1; TRBD1 is possibly the D segment (5 matching bases). The receptor comes from a female donor with papillary thyroid cancer or a benign thyroid nodule (not recorded which). Some clones in this sample may be carry-over from other donors' samples. Sequencing was carried out using tumor tissue. The CDR3 corresponds to CSARLRVKNTEAFF. The nucleotide sequence is given as TGCAGTGCACGTCTCAGGGTAAAGAACACTGAAGCTTTCTTT.